This section outlines one T cell receptor (beta chain) sequence together with its context. What it binds is not known. Nashville, Tennessee was home to all donors, each a Caucasian adult. This specimen belongs to a study of shared clonotypes between healthy human individuals. General study findings and limits: Across a few donors, naive CD4 shared roughly 5%, naive CD8 more than 3%, memory CD4 roughly 2.4%, memory CD8 under 0.5%. Memory subsets generally showed lower estimated richness than naive subsets.

TCRdb's copy holds only in-frame clones and misses some; the assay was immunoSEQ multiplex PCR. The table records about 1.5 million clones, about 96% of them present only once. Germline CDR1 reads KGHSH; CDR2 reads LQKENI. V was pared by 5 bases and J by 2 bases, with 6 bases of the junction left unmatched. The CDR3 consists of 14 residues. Sample: naive CD4+ T cells sorted from blood. The subset: CD45RA+ positively selected. The chain employs TRBV18 and TRBJ2-7; TRBD1 aligns across 7 bases. The sequence was obtained from a man aged 25 to 40 in good health. Here the CDR3 reads CASSSRDSTYEQYF. CDR3 sequence (DNA): TGTGCCAGCTCATCCCGGGACAGTACCTACGAGCAGTACTTC.